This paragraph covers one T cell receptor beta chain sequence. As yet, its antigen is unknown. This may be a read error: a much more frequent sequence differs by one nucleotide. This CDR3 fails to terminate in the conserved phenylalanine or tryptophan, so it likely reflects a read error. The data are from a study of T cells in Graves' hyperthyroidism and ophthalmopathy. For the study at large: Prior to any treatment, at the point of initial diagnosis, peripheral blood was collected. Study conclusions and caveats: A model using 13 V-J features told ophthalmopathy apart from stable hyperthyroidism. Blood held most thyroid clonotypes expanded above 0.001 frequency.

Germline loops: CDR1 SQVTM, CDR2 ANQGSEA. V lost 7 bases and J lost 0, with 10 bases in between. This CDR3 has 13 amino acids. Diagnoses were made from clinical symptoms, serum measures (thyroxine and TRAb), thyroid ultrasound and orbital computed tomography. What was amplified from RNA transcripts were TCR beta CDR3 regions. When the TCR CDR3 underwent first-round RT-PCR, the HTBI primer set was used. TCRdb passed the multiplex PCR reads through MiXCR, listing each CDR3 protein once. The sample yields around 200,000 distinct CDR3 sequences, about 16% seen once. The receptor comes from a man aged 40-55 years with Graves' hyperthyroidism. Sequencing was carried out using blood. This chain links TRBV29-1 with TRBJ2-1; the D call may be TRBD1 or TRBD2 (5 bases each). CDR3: CSASGTSYNEQFL. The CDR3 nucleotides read TGCAGCGCCTCCGGGACCTCCTACAATGAGCAGTTCTTA.